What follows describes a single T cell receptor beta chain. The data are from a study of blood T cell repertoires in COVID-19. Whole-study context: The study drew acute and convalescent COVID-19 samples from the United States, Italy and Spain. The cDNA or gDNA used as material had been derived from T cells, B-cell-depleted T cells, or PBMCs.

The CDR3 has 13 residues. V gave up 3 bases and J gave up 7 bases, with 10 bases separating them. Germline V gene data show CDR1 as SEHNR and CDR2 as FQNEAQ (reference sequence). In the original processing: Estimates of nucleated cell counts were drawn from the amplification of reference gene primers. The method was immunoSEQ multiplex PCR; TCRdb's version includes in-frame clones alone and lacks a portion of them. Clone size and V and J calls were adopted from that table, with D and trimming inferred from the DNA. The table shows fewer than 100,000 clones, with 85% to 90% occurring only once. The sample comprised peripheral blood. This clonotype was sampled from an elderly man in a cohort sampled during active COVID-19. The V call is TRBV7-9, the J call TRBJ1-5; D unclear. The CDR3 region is CASSFAHGQPQHF. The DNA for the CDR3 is TGTGCCAGCAGCTTCGCTCACGGGCAGCCCCAGCATTTT.